These 20 T cell receptor beta chains were all obtained from the same sample, sequenced in a study of human T cells and chemical hapten exposure. As to time point: patch test 2, 6 weeks after DPC sensitization. Sample treatment: therapeutic diphenylcyclopropenone sensitization with weekly scalp DPC. TCRdb used MiXCR to reprocess the RACE reads, holding one entry per CDR3 protein. The sample contains 330,000 or so distinct CDR3 sequences, around 6% of which appear only once. This sample comprised whole blood, obtained in connection with sensitization to the hapten diphenylcyclopropenone (DPC). The receptors come from a woman younger than 30 with alopecia areata. Some clones in this sample may be carry-over from other donors' samples.

This clonotype was observed many times. The rearrangement uses TRBV20-1 and TRBJ2-2; 7 bases align to TRBD1. The length of the CDR3 is 14 residues. Losses at the gene ends were 5 bases for V and 6 bases for J; bases not matched to a gene: 9. Per the germline V gene, CDR1 is DFQATT and CDR2 is SNEGSKA (reference sequence). Written as DNA, the CDR3 is TGCAGTGCTCGCCACGGGACAGATTCCGGGGAGCTGTTTTTT. Protein: CSARHGTDSGELFF.

This clonotype turned up a few times. J is TRBJ1-1 and V is TRBV14; D unresolved. V was trimmed by 1 base and J by 4 bases, leaving 28 bases between them. The CDR3 runs 20 residues. Germline V lookup: CDR1 SGHDN, CDR2 FVKESK. CDR3 nucleotides: TGTGCCAGCAGCCAAGTAGGCTCGTCGAGGAATCTCAAGGAGGGCACTGAAGCTTTCTTT. It yields the protein CASSQVGSSRNLKEGTEAFF.

This clonotype came up many times. V usage is TRBV18 and J usage is TRBJ1-1, with 7 bases lining up with TRBD1. V was clipped by 4 bases and J by 7 bases; unmatched bases: 6. This CDR3 spans 13 amino acids. The germline CDR1 and CDR2 sequences are KGHSH and LQKENI. The CDR3 sequence is CASSRQGEGEAFF. The CDR3 DNA reads as TGTGCCAGCTCACGACAGGGCGAGGGTGAAGCTTTCTTT. Full variable domain (missing parts from reference TRBV18 and TRBJ1-1): NAGVMQNPRHLVRRRGQEARLRCSPMKGHSHVYWYRQLPEEGLKFMVYLQKENIIDESGMPKERFSAEFPKEGPSILRIQQVVRGDSAAYFCASSRQGEGEAFFGQGTRLTVV.

This clonotype was detected a few times. A much larger clone lies a single base off, so this may be a read error. This rearrangement joins TRBV5-1 to TRBJ1-1; D remains ambiguous. V was pared by 0 bases and J by 0 bases, with 6 bases between. CDR3 length equals 14 residues. The germline V gene has CDR1 SGHRS and CDR2 YFSETQ. CDR3 bases: TGCGCCAGCAGCTTGGACCCAGTGAACACTGAAGCTTTCTTT. Its translation: CASSLDPVNTEAFF.

This clonotype showed up many times. V gene TRBV4-2 combines with J gene TRBJ2-7; D not certain. CDR1 is LGHNA, CDR2 YNFKEQ, per germline. This CDR3 spans 16 amino acids. The V end was cut by 0 bases, the J end by 0 bases, with 12 bases between. This CDR3 reads CASSQDRRSSSYEQYF. In DNA form, the CDR3 reads TGTGCCAGCAGCCAAGATCGCCGATCAAGCTCCTACGAGCAGTACTTC.

This rearrangement joins TRBV6-2 or TRBV6-3 to TRBJ2-6, with D maybe TRBD1 (5 bases). The CDR3 length is 18 residues. Deletions cut 3 bases from V and 0 bases from J, with 15 bases between. Germline loops: CDR1 MNHEY, CDR2 SVGEGT. CDR3 amino acids: CASSYKGPKSSGANVLTF. The CDR3 DNA sequence: TGTGCCAGCAGTTATAAGGGGCCCAAAAGCTCTGGGGCCAACGTCCTGACTTTC.

Many counts were recorded for this clonotype. The chain has TRBV4-2 and TRBJ1-2, with D tentatively TRBD1 (6 bases). The CDR3 is 16 residues long. The V gene lost 3 bases and the J gene lost 2 bases, with 16 bases spanning the gap. The germline V gene encodes CDR1 LGHNA and CDR2 YNFKEQ. The CDR3 DNA is TGTGCCAGCAGCCAGAGCCCACAGGGCCGCAACTATGGCTACACCTTC. It specifies CASSQSPQGRNYGYTF.

V usage is TRBV12-3 or TRBV12-4 and J usage is TRBJ1-1; no reliable D call. V dropped 3 bases and J dropped 7 bases, with 9 bases sitting between them. The CDR3 extends over 12 amino acids. The CDR3 protein is CASSFNVGEAFF. The CDR3 DNA is TGTGCCAGCAGTTTTAACGTCGGTGAAGCTTTCTTT.

This sequence joins TRBV28 and TRBJ2-1; maybe TRBD1 (5 bases). Trimming shortened V by 1 base and J by 0 bases, and 10 bases separated the two germline ends. The CDR3 extends over 16 amino acids. Looked up from germline, CDR1 is MDHEN and CDR2 is SYDVKM. The CDR3 DNA reads TGTGCCAGCAGTTTATACAGGAGAAGCTCCTACAATGAGCAGTTCTTC. It yields the protein CASSLYRRSSYNEQFF.

This clonotype was observed many times. The rearrangement joins TRBV5-1 to TRBJ2-7, with D possibly matching TRBD2 (6 bases). In germline, CDR1 is SGHRS, CDR2 YFSETQ. The CDR3 is made up of 19 amino acids. V dropped 0 bases and J dropped 0 bases, with 22 bases sitting between them. The CDR3 region is CASSLGLPGLPQSSYEQYF. The CDR3 DNA reads as TGCGCCAGCAGCTTGGGACTTCCCGGACTACCCCAAAGCTCCTACGAGCAGTACTTC. Full variable domain (remainder filled in from reference TRBV5-1 and TRBJ2-7): KAGVTQTPRYLIKTRGQQVTLSCSPISGHRSVSWYQQTPGQGLQFLFEYFSETQRNKGNFPGRFSGRQFSNSRSEMNVSTLELGDSALYLCASSLGLPGLPQSSYEQYFGPGTRLTVT.

V usage is TRBV20-1 and J usage is TRBJ2-7, with 12 nucleotides matching TRBD2. V lost 3 bases and J lost 6; bases outside the gene matches: 6. The CDR3 runs 14 residues. Germline V gene sequence: CDR1 DFQATT, CDR2 SNEGSKA (reference sequence). The CDR3 nucleotides read TGCAGTGCTAGGGCTAGCGGGGGGGCCCTCGAGCAGTACTTC. It specifies CSARASGGALEQYF.

This clonotype was observed many times. The DNA of the CDR3 is TGTGCCAGCAGAATGGCGGCAGGGGAAGGTCAGCCCCAGCATTTT. Translating gives CASRMAAGEGQPQHF. The chain recombines TRBV7-2 with TRBJ1-5; D might be TRBD1 (6 bases). In germline, CDR1 is SGHTA, CDR2 FQGNSA. The V end lost 6 bases, the J end lost 6 bases, and 18 bases lay between the germline ends. This CDR3 has 15 residues.

This clonotype was observed a handful of times. The J gene is TRBJ2-7, the V gene TRBV2, with D possibly being TRBD1 or TRBD2 (5 bases each). This CDR3 is built from 15 residues. Trimming cost V 4 bases and J 3 bases, with 16 bases left between them. In germline, CDR1 is SNHLY, CDR2 FYNNEI. Written as DNA, the CDR3 is TGTGCCAGCAGTGGCGAAGGGACGGGAAGCTACGAGCAGTACTTC. Its translation is CASSGEGTGSYEQYF.

This clonotype showed up just a few times. J is TRBJ2-7 and V is TRBV6-2 or TRBV6-3; D unresolved. The CDR3 contains 13 residues. Trimming cost V 6 bases and J 7 bases, with 16 bases left between them. Germline V CDR1 and CDR2: MNHEY, SVGEGT. As DNA, the CDR3 is TGTGCCAGCAGGACGCTTTTAGGTGCTGAGCAGTACTTC. Protein: CASRTLLGAEQYF.

This clonotype appeared many times. The gene calls are TRBV7-2 and TRBJ2-7, with 10 bases fitting TRBD2. V shed 4 bases and J 2 bases; nucleotides not matched to a gene: 8. Germline loops: CDR1 SGHTA, CDR2 FQGNSA. The CDR3 length is 16 residues. CDR3 sequence reads: CASSYLSGGNPYEQYF. DNA for the CDR3: TGTGCCAGCAGCTATCTTAGCGGGGGGAATCCCTACGAGCAGTACTTC.

This clonotype was detected only a few times. J is TRBJ2-7 and V is TRBV28; weak D call: TRBD2 (6 bases). The germline V gene has CDR1 MDHEN and CDR2 SYDVKM. Trimming stripped 3 bases from V and 1 base from J, with 13 bases between. The CDR3 contains 15 residues. This CDR3 reads CASSLGGVQSYEQYF. The CDR3 bases are TGTGCCAGCAGTTTGGGGGGTGTGCAATCCTACGAGCAGTACTTC.

A few counts support this clonotype. The chain has TRBV4-3 and TRBJ1-6, with 7 bases fitting TRBD1. CDR3 length: 15 amino acids. Germline lookup yields CDR1 LGHNA and CDR2 YSLEER. The V segment lost 3 bases and the J segment 5 bases; nucleotides outside the gene matches: 4. The CDR3 bases are TGCGCCAGCAGCCAGGGGACAGTGGATAATTCACCCCTCCACTTT. Residues: CASSQGTVDNSPLHF.

This clonotype came up many times. The rearrangement joins TRBV12-3 or TRBV12-4 to TRBJ2-1; TRBD1 might be the D (5 bases). The V end lost 2 bases, the J end lost 3 bases, and 11 bases lay between the germline ends. This CDR3 contains 15 residues. The CDR3 nucleotides are TGTGCCAGCAGTTTATCGGCAGGGAACTACAATGAGCAGTTCTTC. This codes for CASSLSAGNYNEQFF.

This clonotype was seen repeatedly, ten times or more. This sequence joins TRBV27 and TRBJ2-7; tentatively, D is TRBD1 (5 bases). Germline V gives CDR1 MNHEY, CDR2 SMNVEV (reference sequence). CDR3 length: 14 residues. V was pared by 5 bases and J by 6 bases, with 17 bases between. The CDR3 reads CASSPRKGFGEQYF. In DNA, the CDR3 is TGTGCCAGCAGTCCTAGAAAGGGGTTCGGCGAGCAGTACTTC.

This clonotype has just a few counts. CDR3 bases: TGTGCAAGTCGCTCGCGAAAGACCGGGACAGGGGTAAGGAGAACGGGCTACACCTTC. Translation gives CASRSRKTGTGVRRTGYTF. The J gene is TRBJ1-2, the V gene TRBV12-2; the listed D gene, TRBD1, was not tested against the DNA. TRBV12-2 is classified as a pseudogene. This CDR3 has 19 amino acids.